Following are 7 T cell receptor beta chains from one sample sequenced in a study of shared clonotypes between healthy human individuals. Data came from immunoSEQ multiplex PCR; TCRdb stores just in-frame clones and leaves some out. The profile shows roughly 810,000 clones, 96% of them singletons. Only CD45RO-negative cells positively selected for CCR7 counted as naive CD8 cells, so terminally differentiated effector memory CD45RA+ cells were excluded. Input material: naive CD8+ T cells sorted from blood. These receptors were collected from a man aged 25 to 40 in good health.

The chain couples TRBV18 to TRBJ2-1, with 9 bases that match TRBD2. Looked up from germline, CDR1 is KGHSH and CDR2 is LQKENI. The trim removed 3 bases at V and 7 bases at J, leaving 7 bases unmatched. CDR3 length equals 15 residues. The CDR3 coding sequence is TGTGCCAGCTCACCTTCTATAGCGGGAGCGAATGAGCAGTTCTTC. Translating gives CASSPSIAGANEQFF.

V and J are TRBV14 and TRBJ2-3; D is unresolved. The CDR3 consists of 13 residues. Trimming cost V 0 bases and J 5 bases, with 6 bases left between them. CDR1 and CDR2 (germline): SGHDN, FVKESK. DNA of the CDR3: TGTGCCAGCAGCCAAGAGGCTGGAGATACGCAGTATTTT. Translated, it gives CASSQEAGDTQYF.

The gene calls are TRBV27 and TRBJ1-2, with D perhaps matching TRBD1 (6 bases). V was shortened by 6 bases and J by 5 bases, with 19 bases between the two germline ends. This CDR3 comprises 15 residues. Germline CDR1 is MNHEY and CDR2 is SMNVEV (reference sequence). Written as DNA, the CDR3 is TGTGCCAGCAGACCTCCCCTAGGGGGAGCGTATGGCTACACCTTC. Translated, it gives CASRPPLGGAYGYTF.

This clone came up once. The same CDR3 also results from other DNA sequences found in this sample. The rearrangement joins TRBV7-6 to TRBJ2-7; D gene unclear. Trimming took 8 bases from V and 6 from J, leaving 11 bases between them. Germline CDR1 and CDR2: SGHVS and FNYEAQ. The CDR3 consists of 11 residues. CDR3 amino acids: CASSLTGEQYF. For the CDR3, the DNA is TGTGCCAGCTCCCTTACCGGCGAGCAGTACTTC.

The J gene is TRBJ2-3, the V gene TRBV18, with TRBD2 matching over 10 bases. The CDR3 loop spans 18 amino acids. The trim removed 8 bases at V and 4 bases at J, leaving 18 bases unmatched. The germline CDR1 and CDR2 sequences are KGHSH and LQKENI. The CDR3 DNA follows: TGTGCCAGCCCGCCTACTAGCGGGGAGTCCCAAGGGCCAGATACGCAGTATTTT. Translation gives CASPPTSGESQGPDTQYF.

The V and J genes are TRBV27 and TRBJ2-1, with D hard to call. The CDR3 has 13 amino acids. Trimming took off 2 bases at V and 9 bases at J, with 11 bases between the two ends. Germline V gives CDR1 MNHEY, CDR2 SMNVEV (reference sequence). As DNA, the CDR3 is TGTGCCAGCAGTTTACAAATTCTCGGTGAGCAGTTCTTC. Translating it yields CASSLQILGEQFF.

The chain is built from TRBV6-4 and TRBJ2-2, with 7 bases aligning to TRBD2. CDR3 length: 14 residues. The V gene end was trimmed by 2 bases and the J gene end by 6 bases; junction bases not matched to a gene: 3. The germline V gene has CDR1 MRHNA and CDR2 SNTAGT. The chain's CDR3 is CASSDRRESGELFF. CDR3 DNA sequence: TGTGCCAGCAGTGACAGGCGGGAGTCCGGGGAGCTGTTTTTT.